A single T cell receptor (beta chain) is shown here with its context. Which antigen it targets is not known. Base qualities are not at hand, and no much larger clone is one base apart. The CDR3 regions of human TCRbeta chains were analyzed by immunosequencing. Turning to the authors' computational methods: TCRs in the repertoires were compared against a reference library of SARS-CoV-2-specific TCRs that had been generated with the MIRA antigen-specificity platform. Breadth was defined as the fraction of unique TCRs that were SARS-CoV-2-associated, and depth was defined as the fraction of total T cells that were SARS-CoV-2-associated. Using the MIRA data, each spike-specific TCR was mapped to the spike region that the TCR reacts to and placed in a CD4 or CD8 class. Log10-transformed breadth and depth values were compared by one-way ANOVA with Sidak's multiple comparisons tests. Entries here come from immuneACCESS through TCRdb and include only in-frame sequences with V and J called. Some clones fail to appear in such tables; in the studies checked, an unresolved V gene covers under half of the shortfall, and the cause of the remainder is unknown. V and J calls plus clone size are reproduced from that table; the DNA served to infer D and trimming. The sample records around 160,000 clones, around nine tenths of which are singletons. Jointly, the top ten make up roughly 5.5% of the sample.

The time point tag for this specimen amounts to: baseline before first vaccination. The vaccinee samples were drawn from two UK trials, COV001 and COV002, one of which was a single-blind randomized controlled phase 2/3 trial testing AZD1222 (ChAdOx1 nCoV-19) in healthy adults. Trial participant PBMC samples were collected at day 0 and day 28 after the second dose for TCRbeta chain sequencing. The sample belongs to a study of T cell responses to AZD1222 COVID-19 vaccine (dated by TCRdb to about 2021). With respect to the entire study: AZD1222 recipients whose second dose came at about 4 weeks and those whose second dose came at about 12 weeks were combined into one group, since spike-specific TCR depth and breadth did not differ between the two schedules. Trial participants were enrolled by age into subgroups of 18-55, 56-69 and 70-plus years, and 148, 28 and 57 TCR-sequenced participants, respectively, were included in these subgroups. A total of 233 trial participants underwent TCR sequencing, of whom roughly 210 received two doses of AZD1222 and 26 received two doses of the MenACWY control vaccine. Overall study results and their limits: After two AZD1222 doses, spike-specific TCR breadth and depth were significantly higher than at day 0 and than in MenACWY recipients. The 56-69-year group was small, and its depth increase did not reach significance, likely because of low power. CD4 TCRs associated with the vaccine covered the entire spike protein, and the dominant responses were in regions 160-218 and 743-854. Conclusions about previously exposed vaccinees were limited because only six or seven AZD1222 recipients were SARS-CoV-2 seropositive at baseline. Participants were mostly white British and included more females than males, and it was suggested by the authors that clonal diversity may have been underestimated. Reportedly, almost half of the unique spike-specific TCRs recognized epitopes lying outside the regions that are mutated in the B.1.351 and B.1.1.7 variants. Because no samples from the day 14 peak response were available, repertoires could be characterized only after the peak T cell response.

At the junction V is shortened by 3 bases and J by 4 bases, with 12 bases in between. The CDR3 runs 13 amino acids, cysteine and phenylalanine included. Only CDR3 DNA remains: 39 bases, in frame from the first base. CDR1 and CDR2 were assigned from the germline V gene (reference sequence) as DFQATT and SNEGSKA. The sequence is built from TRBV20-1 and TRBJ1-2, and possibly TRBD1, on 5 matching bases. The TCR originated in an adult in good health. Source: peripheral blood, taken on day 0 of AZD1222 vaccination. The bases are TGCAGTGCTAGTCTGGGGACGAGCTATGGCTACACCTTC. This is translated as CSASLGTSYGYTF.